These T cell receptor beta chains were read from a single sample in a study of T cell responses to AZD1222 COVID-19 vaccine. Method: immunoSEQ multiplex PCR; TCRdb's copy keeps in-frame clones and lacks some. This table holds 100,000 to 150,000 clones, 70% to 90% found once. Material: peripheral blood, obtained on day 0 of AZD1222 vaccination. The receptor source for this set is an adult in good health. The CDR3 runs from the conserved cysteine through the conserved F or W. Only part of the rows carry a size: once, few, many, or a class if the clone is expanded.

TRBJ2-7,TRBV7-2,.,CASSLGGRGEQYF
TRBJ2-2,TRBV19,once,CASSPGTGPSGGTGELFF
TRBJ2-7,TRBV5-4,.,CASSLVGDEQYF
TRBJ2-7,TRBV5-4,once,CASSSRWAGESYEQYF
TRBJ2-1,TRBV21-1,.,CASTFKGLALDEQFF
TRBJ1-6,TRBV28,.,CASTFSLEGGYNSPLHF
TRBJ2-3,TRBV6-4,once,CASGGVNWDTQYF
TRBJ1-2,TRBV7-2,.,CASSLASSGDYGYTF
TRBJ1-1,TRBV19,once,CASSSQTGNTEAFF
TRBJ2-3,TRBV20-1,.,CSASSGRQTINTDTQYF
TRBJ1-1,TRBV29-1,.,CSVGGGTGGPEAFF
TRBJ2-1,TRBV9,.,CASSAGREQFF
TRBJ1-1,TRBV12-3/TRBV12-4,.,CASSAAGTRAFF
TRBJ1-1,TRBV24-1,.,CATSGAGTNTEAFF
TRBJ2-7,TRBV7-9,.,CASSWDSQAHEQYF
TRBJ1-2,TRBV10-3,.,CAISTDYQGSYGYTF
TRBJ2-7,TRBV5-6,.,CASSLDRGNEQYF
TRBJ1-2,TRBV20-1,.,CSASSEVVYGYTF
TRBJ1-1,TRBV6-5,.,CASSSPRDRARAFF
TRBJ2-7,TRBV4-1,.,CASSQPGQGLAYEQYF
TRBJ2-1,TRBV6-2/TRBV6-3,.,CASSRTGPYNEQFF
TRBJ2-2,TRBV6-5,.,CASREGSGPGELFF
TRBJ2-7,TRBV6-5,.,CASGGEREQYF
TRBJ1-5,TRBV3-1/TRBV3-2,.,CASSQSSNQPQHF
TRBJ2-5,TRBV29-1,once,CSVEDSHFPSGAQETQYF
TRBJ1-5,TRBV5-5,once,CASSLVAGEMYQPQHF
TRBJ1-4,TRBV4-3,.,CASSRRNEKLFF
TRBJ2-7,TRBV6-6,.,CASSYGTRSYEQYF
TRBJ1-3,TRBV11-2,.,CASSQPLGISGNTIYF
TRBJ2-5,TRBV11-2,.,CASSREQAGVGRQETQYF
TRBJ2-3,TRBV12-3/TRBV12-4,.,CASGDWRDTQYF
TRBJ2-3,TRBV15,.,CATSHRRGTDTQYF
TRBJ1-2,TRBV2,.,CASRSQGAHYGYTF
TRBJ2-5,TRBV6-2/TRBV6-3,.,CASSYDDRQQETQYF
TRBJ2-7,TRBV18,.,CASSPTPDRGLGYEQYF
TRBJ1-1,TRBV6-5,.,CASIRYDGTEAFF
TRBJ2-7,TRBV7-2,.,CASSPGTSGITYEQYF
TRBJ2-1,TRBV5-1,.,CASSLVRGTSGKGTSGKGYNEQFF
TRBJ1-5,TRBV7-9,.,CASSQGEISQPQHF
TRBJ2-1,TRBV7-2,.,CASSPSRWESYNEQFF
TRBJ2-7,TRBV5-6,once,CASTYGLAGRPYEQYF
TRBJ2-1,TRBV4-1,.,CASSQTMNEQFF
TRBJ2-1,TRBV4-3,.,CASSQDRDRYNEQFF
TRBJ1-1,TRBV19,.,CASSPNPPGVNTEAFF
TRBJ2-1,TRBV6-5,once,CASRLSGVGEQFF
TRBJ2-7,TRBV5-1,.,CASSLFNLGQGPYEQYF
TRBJ2-4,TRBV4-1,.,CASSQGGLQNIQYF
TRBJ2-2,TRBV2,few,CANRGEGDTGELFF
TRBJ2-2,TRBV3-1/TRBV3-2,.,CASSPVLAGGPGDTGELFF
TRBJ2-7,TRBV19,.,CASSPTATYEQYF
TRBJ2-5,TRBV7-6,.,CASSLRDREAETQYF
TRBJ2-7,TRBV3-1/TRBV3-2,.,CASSRNYEQYF
TRBJ2-5,TRBV5-4,.,CASSADIKETQYF
TRBJ1-4,TRBV6-2/TRBV6-3,.,CASSYDGSNEKLFF
TRBJ2-7,TRBV29-1,.,CSATPRDRDSEQYF
TRBJ2-1,TRBV5-6,.,CASSFLLAGGPLKVFF
TRBJ1-4,TRBV2,.,CASSADTSTNEKLFF
TRBJ1-5,TRBV5-5,.,CASSSRSGEGSNQPQHF
TRBJ2-2,TRBV7-3,.,CASSWDRVAGELFF
TRBJ1-6,TRBV3-1/TRBV3-2,.,CASSQGPGSSVRSPLHF